Listed below are T cell receptor beta chains from one sample, sequenced in a study of T cell repertoires in cytomegalovirus infection. TCRdb ran MiXCR on the reads and lists one entry per CDR3 protein. The sample yields 200,000 to 250,000 distinct CDR3 sequences, roughly 20% seen once. The sample consisted of CD8+ T cells from PBMCs. The receptors stem from a human donor in good health (CMV status not recorded). Some clones in this sample may be carry-over from other donors' samples. Both conserved end residues are part of each CDR3. Each record gives: J gene, V gene, CDR3 protein.

j_gene: TRBJ1-3; v_gene: TRBV20-1; CDR3aa: CSARAAKEGNTIYF
j_gene: TRBJ2-3; v_gene: TRBV5-1; CDR3aa: CASSLASSLFTDTQYF
j_gene: TRBJ2-7; v_gene: TRBV29-1; CDR3aa: CSVYDRGGNEQYF
j_gene: TRBJ2-1; v_gene: TRBV5-4; CDR3aa: CASSFTGGGHEQFF
j_gene: TRBJ2-1; v_gene: TRBV12-3/TRBV12-4; CDR3aa: CASSLTGGYNEQFF
j_gene: TRBJ1-2; v_gene: TRBV14; CDR3aa: CASSRRQNYGYTF
j_gene: TRBJ1-1; v_gene: TRBV10-3; CDR3aa: CAIRQGPNTEAFF
j_gene: TRBJ2-4; v_gene: TRBV28; CDR3aa: CASSGLAGNIQYF
j_gene: TRBJ1-1; v_gene: TRBV7-2; CDR3aa: CASSYTTGLGWGTEAFF
j_gene: TRBJ1-1; v_gene: TRBV6-6; CDR3aa: CASSPTGTSMNTEAFF
j_gene: TRBJ2-7; v_gene: TRBV7-8; CDR3aa: CASSSPGTVYEQYF
j_gene: TRBJ1-1; v_gene: TRBV28; CDR3aa: CASSLYLGGDTEAFF
j_gene: TRBJ2-7; v_gene: TRBV9; CDR3aa: CASSVNSGHSSEQYF
j_gene: TRBJ2-1; v_gene: TRBV5-6; CDR3aa: CASSLGASGVSDEQFF
j_gene: TRBJ1-1; v_gene: TRBV27; CDR3aa: CASTLGKGSEAFF
j_gene: TRBJ2-5; v_gene: TRBV20-1; CDR3aa: CSAWGDYQETQYF
j_gene: TRBJ1-6; v_gene: TRBV14; CDR3aa: CASSQDGGTNNSPLHF
j_gene: TRBJ1-1; v_gene: TRBV6-4; CDR3aa: CASSDSGVTEAFF
j_gene: TRBJ2-1; v_gene: TRBV12-3/TRBV12-4; CDR3aa: CASQGSYNEQFF
j_gene: TRBJ1-5; v_gene: TRBV28; CDR3aa: CASSFRASNQPQHF
j_gene: TRBJ2-7; v_gene: TRBV11-2; CDR3aa: CASRGPDTLGEQYF
j_gene: TRBJ2-1; v_gene: TRBV15; CDR3aa: CATSSIADRGLHNEQFF
j_gene: TRBJ2-4; v_gene: TRBV11-2; CDR3aa: CASSLDNPAFDIQYF
j_gene: TRBJ2-7; v_gene: TRBV6-1; CDR3aa: CASSEGGVPYEQYF
j_gene: TRBJ2-7; v_gene: TRBV20-1; CDR3aa: CSASLEGRFYEQYF
j_gene: TRBJ2-7; v_gene: TRBV7-9; CDR3aa: CASSLVRHGPTYEQYF
j_gene: TRBJ2-1; v_gene: TRBV20-1; CDR3aa: CSARDLGQGSFYAQFF
j_gene: TRBJ1-2; v_gene: TRBV20-1; CDR3aa: CSARDLSDYGYTF
j_gene: TRBJ2-5; v_gene: TRBV5-1; CDR3aa: CASSLEGAGGWAQYF
j_gene: TRBJ1-5; v_gene: TRBV28; CDR3aa: CASSFIGAGGNQPQHF
j_gene: TRBJ1-1; v_gene: TRBV12-3/TRBV12-4; CDR3aa: CASSLQRGKNTEAFF
j_gene: TRBJ1-1; v_gene: TRBV7-9; CDR3aa: CASSRLGETAPNTEAFF
j_gene: TRBJ2-6; v_gene: TRBV5-5; CDR3aa: CASGGGSGANVLTF
j_gene: TRBJ2-2; v_gene: TRBV9; CDR3aa: CASSAPGLNTRELFF
j_gene: TRBJ2-3; v_gene: TRBV6-6; CDR3aa: CASSYSSGGAKDTQYF
j_gene: TRBJ1-2; v_gene: TRBV28; CDR3aa: CASSFAGQGRSGYTF
j_gene: TRBJ1-4; v_gene: TRBV2; CDR3aa: CASRDRGRTNEKLFF